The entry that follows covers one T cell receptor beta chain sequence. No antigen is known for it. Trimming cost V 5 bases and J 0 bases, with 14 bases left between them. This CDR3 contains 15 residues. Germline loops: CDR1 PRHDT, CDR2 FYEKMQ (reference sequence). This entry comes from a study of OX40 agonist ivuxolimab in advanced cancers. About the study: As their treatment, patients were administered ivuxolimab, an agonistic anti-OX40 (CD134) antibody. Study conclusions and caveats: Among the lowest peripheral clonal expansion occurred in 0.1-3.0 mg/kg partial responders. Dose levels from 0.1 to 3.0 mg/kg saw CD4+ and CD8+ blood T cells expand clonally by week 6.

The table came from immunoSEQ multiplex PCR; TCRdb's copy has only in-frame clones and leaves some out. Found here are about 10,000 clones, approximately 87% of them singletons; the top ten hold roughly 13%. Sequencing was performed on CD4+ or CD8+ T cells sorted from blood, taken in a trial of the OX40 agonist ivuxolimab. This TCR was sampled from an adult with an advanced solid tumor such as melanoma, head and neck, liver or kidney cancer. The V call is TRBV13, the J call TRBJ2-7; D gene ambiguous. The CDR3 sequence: CASSNSAASSYEQYF. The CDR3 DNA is TGTGCCAGCAGCAACTCGGCGGCAAGCTCCTACGAGCAGTACTTC.